Listed below are T cell receptor beta chains from one sample, sequenced in a study of cytomegalovirus exposure and HLA in healthy donors. Assay: immunoSEQ multiplex PCR; the TCRdb copy retains only in-frame clones and omits some. In the table there are some 250,000 clones, 82% of which are singletons. Sequenced sample: PBMCs. These receptors all come from a middle-aged woman in good health and CMV-seropositive. CDR3s include the opening cysteine and the closing phenylalanine or tryptophan. D genes are given only for firm matches. Clone sizes are given selectively: once, few, many, or a class where the clone is expanded.

abundance: NA
len: 14
d_gene: TRBD2
j_gene: TRBJ2-7
v_gene: TRBV13
CDR3nt: TGTGCCAGCAGCTTAGCGGGAGGTGTCTACGAGCAGTACTTC
CDR3aa: CASSLAGGVYEQYF

abundance: NA
len: 12
d_gene: NA
j_gene: TRBJ2-7
v_gene: TRBV5-1
CDR3nt: TGCGCCAGCAGCTTCCGGGGAGACGAGCAGTACTTC
CDR3aa: CASSFRGDEQYF

abundance: NA
len: 16
d_gene: TRBD2
j_gene: TRBJ2-1
v_gene: TRBV7-6
CDR3nt: TGTGCCAGCAGCTTAGCTAGGCTAGCGGGAGGGAGTGAGCAGTTCTTC
CDR3aa: CASSLARLAGGSEQFF

abundance: NA
len: 11
d_gene: NA
j_gene: TRBJ1-2
v_gene: TRBV9
CDR3nt: TGTGCCAGCGGACACTTGGAGCGCTACACCTTC
CDR3aa: CASGHLERYTF

abundance: NA
len: 16
d_gene: NA
j_gene: TRBJ2-7
v_gene: TRBV18
CDR3nt: TGTGCCAGCTCACCGACGATAGGGGGGGGACCGTACGAGCAGTACTTC
CDR3aa: CASSPTIGGGPYEQYF

abundance: NA
len: 17
d_gene: NA
j_gene: TRBJ2-3
v_gene: TRBV21-1
CDR3nt: TGTGCCAGCAGCACAAACGGGACAGGGGGCAGCACAGATACGCAGTATTTT
CDR3aa: CASSTNGTGGSTDTQYF

abundance: once
len: 15
d_gene: NA
j_gene: TRBJ2-7
v_gene: TRBV27
CDR3nt: TGTGCCAGCAGTTCCTCCGGGACACCTTCCTACGAGCAGTACTTC
CDR3aa: CASSSSGTPSYEQYF

abundance: NA
len: 11
d_gene: TRBD1
j_gene: TRBJ2-7
v_gene: TRBV10-3
CDR3nt: TGTGCCATCGGGACAGACTACGAGCAGTACTTC
CDR3aa: CAIGTDYEQYF

abundance: NA
len: 14
d_gene: TRBD2
j_gene: TRBJ2-1
v_gene: TRBV7-3
CDR3nt: TGTGCCAGCAGCCCCGTAGCGGGAGGGGTTGAGCAGTTCTTC
CDR3aa: CASSPVAGGVEQFF

abundance: NA
len: 16
d_gene: NA
j_gene: TRBJ1-3
v_gene: TRBV6-6
CDR3nt: TGTGCCAGCAGTTACTCCCAGGGCAGCTCTGGAAACACCATATATTTT
CDR3aa: CASSYSQGSSGNTIYF

abundance: few
len: 15
d_gene: NA
j_gene: TRBJ1-2
v_gene: TRBV10-3
CDR3nt: TGTGCCATCAGTGACTCGGGGGGGATACACTATGGCTACACCTTC
CDR3aa: CAISDSGGIHYGYTF

abundance: few
len: 14
d_gene: TRBD2
j_gene: TRBJ2-3
v_gene: TRBV19
CDR3nt: TGTGCCAGTAGTTTGGGACTACCCACAGATACGCAGTATTTT
CDR3aa: CASSLGLPTDTQYF

abundance: NA
len: 15
d_gene: TRBD1
j_gene: TRBJ1-5
v_gene: TRBV19
CDR3nt: TGTGCCAGTAGTGCTGACAGGGCCAGCAATCAGCCCCAGCATTTT
CDR3aa: CASSADRASNQPQHF

abundance: NA
len: 14
d_gene: TRBD1
j_gene: TRBJ2-3
v_gene: TRBV18
CDR3nt: TGTGCCAGCTCACTGGGACAGTACACAGATACGCAGTATTTT
CDR3aa: CASSLGQYTDTQYF

abundance: NA
len: 14
d_gene: NA
j_gene: TRBJ1-3
v_gene: TRBV5-1
CDR3nt: TGCGCCAGCAGCTTCAGCGACTCTGGAAACACCATATATTTT
CDR3aa: CASSFSDSGNTIYF

abundance: NA
len: 16
d_gene: TRBD2
j_gene: TRBJ2-1
v_gene: TRBV4-2
CDR3nt: TGTGCCAGCAGCCAAGACTTACTAGCGGGAGCCAATGAGCAGTTCTTC
CDR3aa: CASSQDLLAGANEQFF

abundance: NA
len: 15
d_gene: TRBD2
j_gene: TRBJ2-3
v_gene: TRBV7-2
CDR3nt: TGTGCCAGCAGCTTGGGCGGAGCGGGAGGAGATACGCAGTATTTT
CDR3aa: CASSLGGAGGDTQYF

abundance: NA
len: 17
d_gene: TRBD2
j_gene: TRBJ2-5
v_gene: TRBV5-1
CDR3nt: TGCGCCAGCAGCTTGGGGACTAGCGGGGGGACACAAGAGACCCAGTACTTC
CDR3aa: CASSLGTSGGTQETQYF

abundance: NA
len: 14
d_gene: NA
j_gene: TRBJ2-5
v_gene: TRBV15
CDR3nt: TGTGCCACCAGCAGAGGGAACAGCCAAGAGACCCAGTACTTC
CDR3aa: CATSRGNSQETQYF

abundance: few
len: 17
d_gene: NA
j_gene: TRBJ1-1
v_gene: TRBV25-1
CDR3nt: TGTGCCAGCAGTGAACACCAAGGGGCAGGGGTGAACACTGAAGCTTTCTTT
CDR3aa: CASSEHQGAGVNTEAFF

abundance: NA
len: 17
d_gene: TRBD2
j_gene: TRBJ2-1
v_gene: TRBV7-8
CDR3nt: TGTGCCAGCAGCCCTTTTAATAGCGGGAGGAGGGACAATGAGCAGTTCTTC
CDR3aa: CASSPFNSGRRDNEQFF

abundance: NA
len: 14
d_gene: TRBD2
j_gene: TRBJ2-1
v_gene: TRBV28
CDR3nt: TGTGCCAGCCTTCTAGCGGGGGGTCAGAATGAGCAGTTCTTC
CDR3aa: CASLLAGGQNEQFF

abundance: NA
len: 14
d_gene: TRBD1
j_gene: TRBJ1-2
v_gene: TRBV6-1
CDR3nt: TGTGCCAGCCGCCCAGGGGGAATAGACTATGGCTACACCTTC
CDR3aa: CASRPGGIDYGYTF

abundance: NA
len: 18
d_gene: TRBD1
j_gene: TRBJ1-5
v_gene: TRBV27
CDR3nt: TGTGCCAGCAGGGGGGCGGGGACAGACCTCCTTAGCAATCAGCCCCAGCATTTT
CDR3aa: CASRGAGTDLLSNQPQHF

abundance: NA
len: 13
d_gene: NA
j_gene: TRBJ2-7
v_gene: TRBV15
CDR3nt: TGTGCCACCAGCAGAGTTGGCAGGGACGAGCAGTACTTC
CDR3aa: CATSRVGRDEQYF

abundance: NA
len: 15
d_gene: NA
j_gene: TRBJ1-5
v_gene: TRBV27
CDR3nt: TGTGCCAGCAGTTTATATTCGAGGGCGGGGGAGGCCCAGCATTTT
CDR3aa: CASSLYSRAGEAQHF

abundance: NA
len: 15
d_gene: TRBD1
j_gene: TRBJ1-5
v_gene: TRBV19
CDR3nt: TGTGCCAGTCGCAGACAGGGGAATAGCAATCAGCCCCAGCATTTT
CDR3aa: CASRRQGNSNQPQHF

abundance: few
len: 12
d_gene: TRBD1
j_gene: TRBJ1-1
v_gene: TRBV19
CDR3nt: TGTGCCAGTAGTACGACAGGGCCGGAAGCTTTCTTT
CDR3aa: CASSTTGPEAFF

abundance: NA
len: 12
d_gene: NA
j_gene: TRBJ2-1
v_gene: TRBV5-6
CDR3nt: TGTGCCAGCAGCTCGGACTACGGCGAGCAGTTCTTC
CDR3aa: CASSSDYGEQFF

abundance: NA
len: 15
d_gene: TRBD2
j_gene: TRBJ2-7
v_gene: TRBV6-6
CDR3nt: TGTGCCAGCAGTACTAGCGGGAGTGGAACCTACGAGCAGTACTTC
CDR3aa: CASSTSGSGTYEQYF

abundance: NA
len: 14
d_gene: TRBD2
j_gene: TRBJ2-1
v_gene: TRBV6-5
CDR3nt: TGTGCCAGCAGTTACGGCGGGGGGATCAATGAGCAGTTCTTC
CDR3aa: CASSYGGGINEQFF

abundance: NA
len: 14
d_gene: NA
j_gene: TRBJ2-5
v_gene: TRBV5-6
CDR3nt: TGTGCCAGCAGCTTGGACTCGGTCAGGGATGGCCAGTACTTC
CDR3aa: CASSLDSVRDGQYF

abundance: few
len: 12
d_gene: NA
j_gene: TRBJ2-7
v_gene: TRBV11-2
CDR3nt: TGTGCCAGCAGCTCGTCCCGAGGGGAGCAGTACTTC
CDR3aa: CASSSSRGEQYF

abundance: once
len: 15
d_gene: TRBD1
j_gene: TRBJ1-2
v_gene: TRBV6-1
CDR3nt: TGTGCCAGCAGCCCGGGGGAAGGGGGCAGGTATGGCTACACCTTC
CDR3aa: CASSPGEGGRYGYTF

abundance: NA
len: 15
d_gene: TRBD1
j_gene: TRBJ2-7
v_gene: TRBV6-1
CDR3nt: TGTGCCAGCAGTGACCGGGACAGGAGCCTCTACGAGCAGTACTTC
CDR3aa: CASSDRDRSLYEQYF

abundance: NA
len: 12
d_gene: NA
j_gene: TRBJ1-2
v_gene: TRBV14
CDR3nt: TGTGCCAGCAGCCAAGTCCTCGGTGGCTACACCTTC
CDR3aa: CASSQVLGGYTF

abundance: NA
len: 15
d_gene: NA
j_gene: TRBJ2-5
v_gene: TRBV6-5
CDR3nt: TGTGCCAGCAGTTACACGACTAGTGGGGGGGAGACCCAGTACTTC
CDR3aa: CASSYTTSGGETQYF

abundance: NA
len: 13
d_gene: TRBD1
j_gene: TRBJ2-5
v_gene: TRBV7-3
CDR3nt: TGTGCCAGCAGCGCTACAGGGGTCGAGACCCAGTACTTC
CDR3aa: CASSATGVETQYF

abundance: NA
len: 15
d_gene: NA
j_gene: TRBJ1-2
v_gene: TRBV2
CDR3nt: TGTGTCAGCAGTGAAGAGAGGAGGCCTAACTATGGCTACACCTTC
CDR3aa: CVSSEERRPNYGYTF

abundance: few
len: 16
d_gene: NA
j_gene: TRBJ2-7
v_gene: TRBV7-9
CDR3nt: TGTGCCAGCAGCTTAAGGGGAATGGGGGGAAACTACGAGCAGTACTTC
CDR3aa: CASSLRGMGGNYEQYF

abundance: NA
len: 16
d_gene: TRBD1
j_gene: TRBJ2-1
v_gene: TRBV5-1
CDR3nt: TGCGCCAGCAGGCCCGGACAGGGTAGCTCCTACAATGAGCAGTTCTTC
CDR3aa: CASRPGQGSSYNEQFF

abundance: NA
len: 16
d_gene: TRBD1
j_gene: TRBJ2-1
v_gene: TRBV4-3
CDR3nt: TGCGCCAGCAGCCGTGAGGCCGGGACAGGGGATCATGAGCAGTTCTTC
CDR3aa: CASSREAGTGDHEQFF